The 4 T cell receptor beta chains given below trace back to one sample, sequenced in a study of blood T cell repertoires in COVID-19 (dated by TCRdb to the early 2020s). The protocol used for the library was the immunoSEQ multiplex PCR assay. TCRdb provides this immuneACCESS table in a form limited to in-frame rearrangements. Some clones are lacking; in checked studies, under half of them reflect an unresolved V gene, and why the rest are absent is not known. This sample holds about 190,000 clones; roughly 73% were observed only once. The top ten hold 2.5% to 3.5% of the sample. Material: peripheral blood. Receptors originate from a woman older than 75 with active or convalescent COVID-19.

The chain combines TRBV21-1 with TRBJ1-6; the DNA was not compared with TRBD1, the D call given in the table. TRBV21-1 is tagged as a pseudogene. The CDR3 covers 17 residues. As DNA, the CDR3 is TGTGCCAGCAGCAAACAGAGGGACAGGGGACTACGGTCACCCCTCCACTTT. Amino acids: CASSKQRDRGLRSPLHF.

This clone has just one count. The chain uses TRBV4-1 and TRBJ1-5, with TRBD1 identical over 9 bases. The J segment lost 3 bases and the V segment lost 1 base, leaving 13 bases of the junction unmatched. Germline CDR1 MGHRA, CDR2 YSYEKL. This CDR3 contains 19 residues. CDR3 nucleotide sequence: TGCGCCAGCAGCCAAGTAGCAGGCCTGGACAGGGGTATCAATCAGCCCCAGCATTTT. It is translated as CASSQVAGLDRGINQPQHF.

This chain joins TRBV7-9 and TRBJ2-7, with D possibly being TRBD2 (5 bases). The germline gives CDR1 SEHNR, CDR2 FQNEAQ (reference sequence). The CDR3 runs 15 residues. The V and J ends lost 5 bases and 7 bases respectively, with 21 bases between them. The CDR3 bases are TGTGCCAGCAGCCCCGTAGACCTACCGAGGGAAGAGCAGTACTTC. This sequence encodes CASSPVDLPREEQYF.

The gene calls are TRBV19 and TRBJ1-5, with D unresolved. Looked up from germline, CDR1 is LNHDA and CDR2 is SQIVND (reference sequence). Trimming stripped 0 bases from V and 3 bases from J, with 15 bases between. CDR3 length: 17 residues. CDR3 region: CASSIDRVGRDNQPQHF. In DNA, the CDR3 is TGTGCCAGTAGTATAGATCGGGTCGGCAGAGACAATCAGCCCCAGCATTTT.